This T cell receptor (beta chain) was captured in a study of beta chain features in type 1 diabetes. Expressed TCRB transcripts were sequenced, since all the RNA that had been isolated was reverse transcribed. Method: immunoSEQ multiplex PCR; TCRdb's copy keeps in-frame clones and lacks some. The sample consists of about 140,000 clones, around a tenth of them appearing once. CDR1 SGHTA and CDR2 FQGNSA come from the germline V gene. This CDR3 has 14 residues. Trimming removed 5 bases from V and 6 bases from J; junction bases left unmatched: 10. Purity exceeded 98% in all sorted populations. This clone was seen a few times.

The sequence came from a woman in her forties in good health. Source material: central memory CD4+ T cells from blood. This sequence joins TRBV7-2 and TRBJ2-7, with TRBD2 matching 7 bases. The DNA of the CDR3 is TGTGCCAGCAGCCCCCCCGGGAGGCCCGCCGAGCAGTACTTC. Translated, it gives CASSPPGRPAEQYF.